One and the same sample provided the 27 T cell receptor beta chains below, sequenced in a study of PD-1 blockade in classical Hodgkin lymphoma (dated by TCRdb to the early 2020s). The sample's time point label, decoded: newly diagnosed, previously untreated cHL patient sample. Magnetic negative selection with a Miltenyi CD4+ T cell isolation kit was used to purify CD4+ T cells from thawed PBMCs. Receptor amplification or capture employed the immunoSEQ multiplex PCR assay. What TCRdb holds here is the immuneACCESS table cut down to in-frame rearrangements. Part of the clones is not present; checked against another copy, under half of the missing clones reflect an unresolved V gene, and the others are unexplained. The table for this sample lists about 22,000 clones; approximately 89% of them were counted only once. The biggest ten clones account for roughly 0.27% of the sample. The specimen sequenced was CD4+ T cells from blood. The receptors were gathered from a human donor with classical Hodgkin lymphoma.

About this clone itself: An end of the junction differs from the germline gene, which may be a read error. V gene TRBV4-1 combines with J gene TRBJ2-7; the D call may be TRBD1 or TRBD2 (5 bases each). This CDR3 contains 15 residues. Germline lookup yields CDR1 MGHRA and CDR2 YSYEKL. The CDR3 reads CASSQVMGPDYGQYF. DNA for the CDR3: TGCGCCAGCAGCCAAGTCATGGGGCCAGACTACGGGCAGTACTTC.

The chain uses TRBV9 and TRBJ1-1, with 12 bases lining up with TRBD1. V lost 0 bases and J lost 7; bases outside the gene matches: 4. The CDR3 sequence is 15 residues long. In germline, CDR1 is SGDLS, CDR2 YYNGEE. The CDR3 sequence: CASSVGDRGHSEAFF. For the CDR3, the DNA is TGTGCCAGCAGCGTAGGGGACAGGGGGCATAGTGAAGCTTTCTTT.

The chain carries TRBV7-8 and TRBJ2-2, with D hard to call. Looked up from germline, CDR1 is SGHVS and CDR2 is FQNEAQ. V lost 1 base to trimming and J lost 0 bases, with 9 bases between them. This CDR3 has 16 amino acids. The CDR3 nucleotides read TGTGCCAGCAGCTTAGGTCTTGTCGCGAACACCGGGGAGCTGTTTTTT. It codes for CASSLGLVANTGELFF.

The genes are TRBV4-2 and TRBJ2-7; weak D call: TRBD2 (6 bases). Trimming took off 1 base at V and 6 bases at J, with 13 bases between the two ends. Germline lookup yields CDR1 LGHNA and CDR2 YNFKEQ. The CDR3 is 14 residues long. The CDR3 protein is CASSQVGIGSEQYF. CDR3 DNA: TGTGCCAGCAGCCAAGTGGGAATCGGGAGCGAGCAGTACTTC.

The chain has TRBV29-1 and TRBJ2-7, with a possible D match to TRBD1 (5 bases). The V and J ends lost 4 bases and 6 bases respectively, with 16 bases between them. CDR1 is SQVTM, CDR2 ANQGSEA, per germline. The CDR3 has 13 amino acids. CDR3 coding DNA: TGCAGCGTTGTCAGTACCAGGGTGGCCGAGCAGTACTTC. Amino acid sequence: CSVVSTRVAEQYF.

CDR3 in amino acids: CASSLGSGSGRRGDTQYF. The CDR3 nucleotides are TGCGCCAGCAGCCTCGGGTCGGGTAGCGGGAGGCGGGGAGATACGCAGTATTTT. The chain couples TRBV4-3 to TRBJ2-3, with TRBD2 matching over 10 bases. Germline CDR1 is LGHNA and CDR2 is YSLEER. This CDR3 has 18 amino acids. V shed 4 bases and J 5 bases; nucleotides not matched to a gene: 15.

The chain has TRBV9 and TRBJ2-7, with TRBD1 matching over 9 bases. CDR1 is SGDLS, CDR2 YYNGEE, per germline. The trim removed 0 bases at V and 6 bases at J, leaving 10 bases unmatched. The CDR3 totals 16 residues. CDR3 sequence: CASSVGAGTGLIEQYF. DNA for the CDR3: TGTGCCAGCAGCGTAGGGGCCGGGACAGGGCTTATCGAGCAGTACTTC.

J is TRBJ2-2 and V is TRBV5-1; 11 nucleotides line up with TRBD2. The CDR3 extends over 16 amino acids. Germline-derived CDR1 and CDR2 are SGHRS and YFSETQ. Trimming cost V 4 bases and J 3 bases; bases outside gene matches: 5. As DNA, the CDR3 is TGCGCCAGCAGCCTTACTAGCGGGGGCTACACCGGGGAGCTGTTTTTT. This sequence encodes CASSLTSGGYTGELFF.

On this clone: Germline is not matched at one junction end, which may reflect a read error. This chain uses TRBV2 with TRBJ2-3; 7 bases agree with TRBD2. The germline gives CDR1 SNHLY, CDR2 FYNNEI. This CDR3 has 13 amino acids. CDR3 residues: CASSSLPPRETLF. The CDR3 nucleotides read TGTGCCAGCAGCTCCCTTCCTCCGCGGGAGACCCTTTTT. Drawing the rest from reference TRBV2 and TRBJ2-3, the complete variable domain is EPEVTQTPSHQVTQMGQEVILRCVPISNHLYFYWYRQILGQKVEFLVSFYNNEISEKSEIFDDQFSVERPDGSNFTLKIRSTKLEDSAMYFCASSSLPPRETLFGPGTRLTVL.

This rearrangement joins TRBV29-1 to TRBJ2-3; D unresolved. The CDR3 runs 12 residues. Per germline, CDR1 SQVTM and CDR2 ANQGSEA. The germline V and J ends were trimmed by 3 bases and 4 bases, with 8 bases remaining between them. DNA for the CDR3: TGCAGCGTTGAGTTTCTTCCAGATACGCAGTATTTT. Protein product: CSVEFLPDTQYF.

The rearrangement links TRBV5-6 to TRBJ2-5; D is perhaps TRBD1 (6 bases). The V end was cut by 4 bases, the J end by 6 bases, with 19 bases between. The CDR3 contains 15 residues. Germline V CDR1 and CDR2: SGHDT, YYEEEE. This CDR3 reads CASSDNVGGTKTQYF. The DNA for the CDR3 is TGTGCCAGCAGCGACAATGTAGGGGGAACGAAGACCCAGTACTTC.

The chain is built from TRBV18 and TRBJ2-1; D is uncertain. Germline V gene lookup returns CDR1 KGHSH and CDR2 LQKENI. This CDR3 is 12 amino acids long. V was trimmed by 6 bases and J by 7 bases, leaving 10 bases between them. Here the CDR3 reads CASSEAGNEQFF. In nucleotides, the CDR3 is TGTGCCAGCTCCGAGGCCGGGAATGAGCAGTTCTTC.

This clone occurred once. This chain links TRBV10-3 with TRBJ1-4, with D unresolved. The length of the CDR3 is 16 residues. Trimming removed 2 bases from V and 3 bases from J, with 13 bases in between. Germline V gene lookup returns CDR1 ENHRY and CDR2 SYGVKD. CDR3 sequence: CAISERRVDSNEKLFF. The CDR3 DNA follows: TGTGCCATCAGTGAGAGGAGGGTCGACTCTAATGAAAAACTGTTTTTT.

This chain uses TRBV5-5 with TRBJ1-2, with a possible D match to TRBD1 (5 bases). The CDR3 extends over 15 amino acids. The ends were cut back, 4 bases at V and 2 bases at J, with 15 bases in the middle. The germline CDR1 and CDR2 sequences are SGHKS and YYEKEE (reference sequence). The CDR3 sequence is CASSRPGKGNYGYTF. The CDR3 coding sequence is TGTGCCAGCAGCCGACCCGGGAAGGGGAACTATGGCTACACCTTC.

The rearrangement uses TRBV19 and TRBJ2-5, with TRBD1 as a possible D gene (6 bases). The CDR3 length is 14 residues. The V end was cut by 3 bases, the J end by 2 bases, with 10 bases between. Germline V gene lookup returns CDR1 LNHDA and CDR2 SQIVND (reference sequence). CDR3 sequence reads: CASSISRGQETQYF. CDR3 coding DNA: TGTGCCAGTAGTATCAGCAGGGGACAAGAGACCCAGTACTTC.

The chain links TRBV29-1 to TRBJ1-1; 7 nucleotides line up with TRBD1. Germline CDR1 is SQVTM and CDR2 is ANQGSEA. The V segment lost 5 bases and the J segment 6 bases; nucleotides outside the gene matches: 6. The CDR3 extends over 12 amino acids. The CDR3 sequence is CSVSVQGAEAFF. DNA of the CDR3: TGCAGCGTTAGCGTGCAGGGGGCTGAAGCTTTCTTT.

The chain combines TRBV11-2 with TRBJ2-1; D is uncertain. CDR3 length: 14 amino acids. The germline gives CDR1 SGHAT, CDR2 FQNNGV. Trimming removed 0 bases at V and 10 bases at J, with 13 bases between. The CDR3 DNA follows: TGTGCCAGCAGCTTAGATTGGTGGGCGCACGAGCAGTTCTTC. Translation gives CASSLDWWAHEQFF. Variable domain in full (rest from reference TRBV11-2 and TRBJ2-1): EAGVAQSPRYKIIEKRQSVAFWCNPISGHATLYWYQQILGQGPKLLIQFQNNGVVDDSQLPKDRFSAERLKGVDSTLKIQPAKLEDSAVYLCASSLDWWAHEQFFGPGTRLTVL.

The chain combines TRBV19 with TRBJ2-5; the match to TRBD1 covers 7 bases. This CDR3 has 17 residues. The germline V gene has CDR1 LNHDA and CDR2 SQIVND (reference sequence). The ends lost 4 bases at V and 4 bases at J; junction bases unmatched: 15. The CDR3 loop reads CASSRRKDRVVRETQYF. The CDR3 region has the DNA TGTGCCAGTAGTAGGAGGAAAGACAGGGTAGTTAGAGAGACCCAGTACTTC.

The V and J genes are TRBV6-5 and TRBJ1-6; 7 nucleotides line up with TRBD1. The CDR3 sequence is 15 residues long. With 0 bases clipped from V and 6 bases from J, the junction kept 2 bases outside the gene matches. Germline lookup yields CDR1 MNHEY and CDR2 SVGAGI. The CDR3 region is CASSYSTGVNSPLHF. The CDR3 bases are TGTGCCAGCAGTTACTCCACAGGGGTTAATTCACCCCTCCACTTT.

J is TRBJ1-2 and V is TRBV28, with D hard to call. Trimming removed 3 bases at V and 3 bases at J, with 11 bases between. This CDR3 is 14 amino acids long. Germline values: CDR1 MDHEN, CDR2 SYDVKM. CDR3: CASSFAASHYGYTF. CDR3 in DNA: TGTGCCAGCAGTTTTGCGGCGTCCCACTATGGCTACACCTTC.

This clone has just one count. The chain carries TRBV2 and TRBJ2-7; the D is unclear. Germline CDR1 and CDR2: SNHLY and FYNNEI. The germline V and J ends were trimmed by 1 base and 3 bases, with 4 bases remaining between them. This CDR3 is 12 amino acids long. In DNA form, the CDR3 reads TGTGCCAGCAGTGAAGGGGGCTACGAGCAGTACTTC. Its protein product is CASSEGGYEQYF.

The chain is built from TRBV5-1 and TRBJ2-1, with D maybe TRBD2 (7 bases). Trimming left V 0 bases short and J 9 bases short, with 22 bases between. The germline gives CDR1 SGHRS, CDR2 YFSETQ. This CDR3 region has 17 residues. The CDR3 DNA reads TGCGCCAGCAGCTTGGAGGTGGGGGGGCCTCCGGACAGTGAGCAGTTCTTC. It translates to CASSLEVGGPPDSEQFF.

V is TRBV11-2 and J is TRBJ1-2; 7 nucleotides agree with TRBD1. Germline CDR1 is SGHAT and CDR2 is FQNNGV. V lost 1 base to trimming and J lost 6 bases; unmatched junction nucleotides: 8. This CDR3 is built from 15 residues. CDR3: CASSLVQGQINGYTF. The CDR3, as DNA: TGTGCCAGCAGCTTAGTGCAGGGACAGATAAATGGCTACACCTTC.

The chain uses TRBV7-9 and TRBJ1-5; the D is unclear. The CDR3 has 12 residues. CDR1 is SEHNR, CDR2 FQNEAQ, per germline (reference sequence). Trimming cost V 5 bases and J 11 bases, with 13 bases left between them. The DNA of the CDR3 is TGTGCCAGCAGCGCTGACTCTGGGGCCCAGCATTTT. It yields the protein CASSADSGAQHF.

The CDR3 nucleotides are TGTGCCAGCAGCTTGTGGGGGAGAAATGAGCAGTTCTTC. It specifies CASSLWGRNEQFF. The chain recombines TRBV5-4 with TRBJ2-1, with D perhaps being TRBD1 or TRBD2 (5 bases each). Germline CDR1 is SGHNT and CDR2 is YYREEE (reference sequence). Between the trimmed V and J ends, which lost 1 base and 7 bases, there was a span of 9 bases. This CDR3 spans 13 amino acids.

CDR3 sequence reads: CASSKNAGLREQFF. The CDR3 nucleotides read TGTGCCAGCAGTAAGAACGCCGGGCTCAGGGAGCAGTTCTTC. The V call is TRBV5-6, the J call TRBJ2-1; no clear D. This CDR3 has 14 amino acids. V lost 5 bases and J lost 10, with 19 bases in between. CDR1 SGHDT and CDR2 YYEEEE come from the germline V gene.

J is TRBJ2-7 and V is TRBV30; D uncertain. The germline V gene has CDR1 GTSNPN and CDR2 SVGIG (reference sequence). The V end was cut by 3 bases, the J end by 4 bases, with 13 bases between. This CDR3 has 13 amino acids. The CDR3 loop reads CAWRGLPAYEQYF. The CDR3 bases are TGTGCCTGGAGAGGCCTGCCAGCTTACGAGCAGTACTTC.